This TCR beta chain derives from a study of T cell responses to AZD1222 COVID-19 vaccine. The wider study: Pooled samples include second doses given at about 4 or 12 weeks.

Germline CDR1 and CDR2: ENHRY and SYGVKD. V shed 7 bases and J 2 bases; nucleotides not matched to a gene: 5. The CDR3 consists of 14 residues. Using immunoSEQ multiplex PCR, the repertoire was profiled, and TCRdb retains in-frame clones only, with some absent. There are about 86,000 clones in the sample; approximately 89% occur only once, and around 2.2% lies in the top ten. This sample comprised peripheral blood, obtained on day 0 of AZD1222 vaccination. The receptor's source is an adult in good health. V is TRBV10-3 and J is TRBJ1-1; 9 positions agree with TRBD1. CDR3 bases: TGTGCCATCAAGGGACAGGGTTTTAACACTGAAGCTTTCTTT. Protein: CAIKGQGFNTEAFF.